These 10 T cell receptor beta chains originate from one sample sequenced in a study of T cell responses to AZD1222 COVID-19 vaccine. TCRdb keeps only in-frame clones here, not all; method: immunoSEQ multiplex PCR. Among 200,000 to 250,000 clones listed, 90% to 95% were seen once. The input for sequencing was peripheral blood, taken 28 days after the second dose of the MenACWY control vaccine. These receptors were taken from an adult who received the MenACWY meningococcal vaccine as a control.

This clone appeared once. V gene TRBV19 combines with J gene TRBJ2-2, with TRBD1 identical over 7 bases. Trimming cost V 5 bases and J 4 bases; bases outside gene matches: 10. There are 16 residues in the CDR3. The germline gives CDR1 LNHDA, CDR2 SQIVND (reference sequence). CDR3: CASSPRQGRITGELFF. In nucleotides, the CDR3 is TGTGCCAGTAGTCCAAGACAGGGTCGAATCACCGGGGAGCTGTTTTTT.

DNA of the CDR3: TGTGCCAGCAGCTTGATGATACAGGGGGCCCATGAGCAGTTCTTC. It codes for CASSLMIQGAHEQFF. V usage is TRBV7-6 and J usage is TRBJ2-1, with 9 positions matching TRBD1. Losses at the gene ends were 3 bases for V and 8 bases for J; bases not matched to a gene: 8. The CDR3 runs to 15 residues. CDR1 is SGHVS, CDR2 FNYEAQ, per germline.

The chain employs TRBV10-3 and TRBJ2-3; a weak D match, TRBD1 (6 bases). Germline CDR1 ENHRY, CDR2 SYGVKD. V lost 6 bases, J lost 4 bases, and 14 bases lay in between. The CDR3 runs 14 residues. The CDR3, as DNA: TGTGCCATCAGGACCGGGACAAGGTCAGATACGCAGTATTTT. Translated, it gives CAIRTGTRSDTQYF.

J is TRBJ1-3 and V is TRBV15, with 7 bases lining up with TRBD1. CDR3 length equals 15 residues. CDR1 is LNHNV and CDR2 is YYDKDF in the germline V gene (reference sequence). The ends lost 1 base at V and 2 bases at J; junction bases unmatched: 2. CDR3 sequence reads: CATSRGQGAGNTIYF. CDR3 sequence (DNA): TGTGCCACCAGCAGAGGGCAGGGGGCTGGAAACACCATATATTTT. Drawing the rest from reference TRBV15 and TRBJ1-3, the complete variable domain is DAMVIQNPRYQVTQFGKPVTLSCSQTLNHNVMYWYQQKSSQAPKLLFHYYDKDFNNEADTPDNFQSRRPNTSFCFLDIRSPGLGDTAMYLCATSRGQGAGNTIYFGEGSWLTVV.

In this sample, this clone turned up once. The V and J genes are TRBV2 and TRBJ2-7, with 9 nucleotides matching TRBD1. The CDR3 covers 16 residues. Germline assignment: CDR1 SNHLY and CDR2 FYNNEI. Losses at the gene ends were 6 bases for V and 3 bases for J; bases not matched to a gene: 12. DNA of the CDR3: TGTGCCAGCAGGGTGTTAGGGACAGGGAAATACTACGAGCAGTACTTC. This translates into CASRVLGTGKYYEQYF.

The CDR3 region has the DNA TGTGCCAGCAGTTACTCGACGAGTTTCCAAGAGACCCAGTACTTC. It is translated as CASSYSTSFQETQYF. The J gene is TRBJ2-5, the V gene TRBV6-5; D not certain. Germline values: CDR1 MNHEY, CDR2 SVGAGI. The CDR3 length is 15 residues. V was pared by 0 bases and J by 1 base, with 9 bases between.

This chain connects TRBV30 to TRBJ2-3; D ambiguous. Germline V gene lookup returns CDR1 GTSNPN and CDR2 SVGIG (reference sequence). V dropped 3 bases and J dropped 3 bases, with 13 bases sitting between them. This CDR3 is 14 amino acids long. In nucleotides, the CDR3 is TGTGCCTGGAGATCGAATTTTATAACAGATACGCAGTATTTT. It codes for CAWRSNFITDTQYF.

The chain uses TRBV5-4 and TRBJ2-3; 9 positions agree with TRBD2. The CDR3 loop spans 16 amino acids. CDR1 is SGHNT and CDR2 is YYREEE in the germline V gene (reference sequence). V shed 4 bases, J shed 4 bases, and the junction held 10 bases outside the gene matches. The CDR3 loop reads CASSLFSGGGADTQYF. CDR3 nucleotides: TGTGCCAGCAGCCTCTTTAGCGGGGGAGGCGCAGATACGCAGTATTTT.

The gene calls are TRBV5-1 and TRBJ2-7; 13 nucleotides align to TRBD2. J was trimmed by 3 bases and V by 4 bases; bases with no gene match: 4. Germline lookup yields CDR1 SGHRS and CDR2 YFSETQ. The CDR3 sequence is 15 residues long. As DNA, the CDR3 is TGCGCCAGCAGCCAACTAGCGGGGGGGATCTACGAGCAGTACTTC. As protein: CASSQLAGGIYEQYF.

This clone was counted a single time. V usage is TRBV4-1 and J usage is TRBJ2-7, with unresolved D. V gave up 0 bases and J gave up 7 bases, with 7 bases separating them. This CDR3 spans 12 amino acids. Germline lookup yields CDR1 MGHRA and CDR2 YSYEKL. The CDR3 region has the DNA TGCGCCAGCAGCCAAGATTATATAGAGCAGTACTTC. Its translation is CASSQDYIEQYF.